This entry concerns a single T cell receptor beta chain. Germline V gives CDR1 MRHNA, CDR2 SNTAGT. V shed 4 bases and J 3 bases; nucleotides not matched to a gene: 11. The CDR3 is made up of 17 amino acids. Libraries were prepared by immunoSEQ multiplex PCR; TCRdb keeps only in-frame clonotypes and omits some of them. The sample holds roughly 39,000 clones, 80% to 90% seen once. These data originate in a study of PD-L1 blockade in urothelial cancer. Study-wide background: In terms of prior chemotherapy, patients had received 0 to 3 regimens. A median blood sample held 141,255 T cells and 75,000 to 85,000 unique TCRs.

Patients presented with locally advanced or metastatic urothelial carcinoma. The receptor was isolated from a man between 60 and 75 years old with urothelial cancer. The sample was PBMCs, taken around atezolizumab (anti-PD-L1) treatment. This sequence joins TRBV6-4 and TRBJ2-1, with 8 bases aligning to TRBD2. CDR3 sequence (DNA): TGTGCCAGCAGTGTAACTATGACTAGCGACCTCTACAATGAGCAGTTCTTC. This translates into CASSVTMTSDLYNEQFF.